These 27 T cell receptor beta chains were sequenced from one sample in a study of T cells in Graves' hyperthyroidism and ophthalmopathy. Using RNA transcripts as the source, TCR beta CDR3 regions were amplified. Researchers ran a first-round RT-PCR on the TCR CDR3 using the HTBI primer set. MiXCR, run by TCRdb on the multiplex PCR reads, gives a single entry per CDR3 protein. This sample has some 760,000 distinct CDR3 sequences; less than 15% occur once, and the top ten carry 10%. Material: blood. The receptors were sampled from a woman under 30 with Graves' hyperthyroidism.

This clonotype was counted a few times. The gene calls are TRBV20-1 and TRBJ1-1; D may be TRBD1 (6 bases). V was clipped by 0 bases and J by 7 bases, with 9 bases between them. Germline loops: CDR1 DFQATT, CDR2 SNEGSKA (reference sequence). This CDR3 is built from 12 residues. The CDR3 reads CSARDQGFEAFF. In nucleotides, the CDR3 is TGCAGTGCTAGAGACCAGGGGTTTGAAGCTTTCTTT.

The J gene is TRBJ2-5, the V gene TRBV5-1; D is undetermined. This CDR3 comprises 14 residues. Trimming stripped 0 bases from V and 5 bases from J, with 11 bases between. The germline V gene encodes CDR1 SGHRS and CDR2 YFSETQ. CDR3 sequence: CASSLEIGLETQYF. The CDR3 DNA sequence: TGCGCCAGCAGCTTGGAAATCGGGTTGGAGACCCAGTACTTC.

Ten or more counts support this clonotype. The chain recombines TRBV6-5 with TRBJ1-1; a possible D gene is TRBD1 (5 bases). V lost 4 bases, J lost 1 base, and 28 bases lay in between. CDR1 and CDR2 (germline): MNHEY, SVGAGI. The length of the CDR3 is 20 residues. In nucleotides, the CDR3 is TGTGCCAGCAGTTTACGGTCGGGTCCGGGACCACGGTCCGAGAACACTGAAGCTTTCTTT. As protein: CASSLRSGPGPRSENTEAFF.

The genes are TRBV20-1 and TRBJ2-3; 11 nucleotides align to TRBD2. Losses at the gene ends were 1 base for V and 1 base for J; bases not matched to a gene: 4. Looked up from germline, CDR1 is DFQATT and CDR2 is SNEGSKA (reference sequence). The CDR3 runs to 16 residues. The DNA for the CDR3 is TGCAGTGCTAGAGGGCCACTAGCGGGAGGCACAGATACGCAGTATTTT. It yields the protein CSARGPLAGGTDTQYF.

This clonotype appeared a few times. V and J are TRBV4-2 and TRBJ2-1; D is ambiguous. This CDR3 is 16 amino acids long. Germline assignment: CDR1 LGHNA and CDR2 YNFKEQ. Trimming shortened V by 2 bases and J by 1 base, and 12 bases separated the two germline ends. The CDR3 spells CASSQSILGSYNEQFF. The CDR3 DNA reads TGTGCCAGCAGCCAAAGTATCCTAGGGTCCTACAATGAGCAGTTCTTC.

Regarding this clonotype: The DNA is omitted, as the CDR3 cannot be located on it reliably, and the CDR3 follows TCRdb's listing. The V and J genes are TRBV7-9 and TRBJ2-4; the table's TRBD2 call for D was not verified on the DNA. The CDR3 length is 13 residues, termini included. CDR1 and CDR2 (germline): SEHNR, FQNEAQ (reference sequence). CDR3 amino acids: CASSFGSGSVGHF.

This clonotype was recorded many times. V is TRBV29-1 and J is TRBJ2-7; 9 bases agree with TRBD1. The CDR3 spans 15 residues. Germline CDR1 and CDR2: SQVTM and ANQGSEA. Unmatched junction bases numbered 7, after V lost 0 bases and J lost 4 bases. The CDR3 bases are TGCAGCGTTGAAGATCCGGGACAGGGACGGTACGAGCAGTACTTC. It codes for CSVEDPGQGRYEQYF.

This clonotype has just a few counts. This chain links TRBV9 with TRBJ2-1, with D possibly TRBD2 on 6 matching bases. V lost 6 bases to trimming and J lost 0 bases, with 13 bases between them. Per germline, CDR1 SGDLS and CDR2 YYNGEE. The CDR3 loop spans 15 amino acids. CDR3 bases: TGTGCCAGCACTCCTTACGGGAGCTCCTACAATGAGCAGTTCTTC. Protein: CASTPYGSSYNEQFF.

This clonotype showed up just a few times. The rearrangement uses TRBV7-9 and TRBJ2-4; a possible D gene is TRBD1 (8 bases). The ends were cut back, 5 bases at V and 8 bases at J, with 16 bases in the middle. In germline, CDR1 is SEHNR, CDR2 FQNEAQ (reference sequence). The CDR3 extends over 14 amino acids. This CDR3 is CASSQSQGGDIQYF. DNA of the CDR3: TGTGCCAGCAGCCAATCACAGGGGGGGGACATTCAGTACTTC.

This clonotype appeared many times. This sequence joins TRBV27 and TRBJ2-2, with 7 bases that match TRBD1. Unmatched junction bases numbered 0, after V lost 4 bases and J lost 1 base. The CDR3 has 14 amino acids. Germline CDR1 MNHEY, CDR2 SMNVEV (reference sequence). The CDR3 bases are TGTGCCAGCAGTTGGGACAGGAACACCGGGGAGCTGTTTTTT. Translation gives CASSWDRNTGELFF.

The rearrangement uses TRBV7-9 and TRBJ1-1, with 8 bases matching TRBD1. Trimming removed 7 bases from V and 9 bases from J; junction bases left unmatched: 4. The V gene's germline CDR1 is SEHNR and CDR2 FQNEAQ (reference sequence). This CDR3 spans 11 amino acids. CDR3 region: CASTGGPQAFF. CDR3 bases: TGTGCCAGCACAGGGGGCCCCCAAGCTTTCTTT.

This clonotype was counted a few times. At one boundary the junction diverges from the germline segment, which might be a read error. The gene calls are TRBV6-1 and TRBJ1-2; 7 nucleotides align to TRBD1. In germline, CDR1 is MNHNS, CDR2 SASEGT. This CDR3 spans 15 amino acids. The CDR3 here is CASNEVYRGGYGYTF. The CDR3 nucleotides are TGTGCCAGCAATGAAGTTTACAGGGGTGGCTATGGCTACACCTTC.

The gene calls are TRBV19 and TRBJ2-1; 10 bases are a match to TRBD2. V shed 7 bases and J 10 bases; nucleotides not matched to a gene: 16. Per the germline V gene, CDR1 is LNHDA and CDR2 is SQIVND (reference sequence). The CDR3 is 16 amino acids. CDR3 coding DNA: TGTGCCAGTAAAGACCTACTACTAGCGGGAATCGGCGAGCAGTTCTTC. This translates into CASKDLLLAGIGEQFF. The whole variable domain, remainder taken from reference TRBV19 and TRBJ2-1, is DGGITQSPKYLFRKEGQNVTLSCEQNLNHDAMYWYRQDPGQGLRLIYYSQIVNDFQKGDIAEGYSVSREKKESFPLTVTSAQKNPTAFYLCASKDLLLAGIGEQFFGPGTRLTVL.

This chain joins TRBV24-1 and TRBJ1-2; D is unclear. This CDR3 region has 12 residues. The germline V and J ends were trimmed by 4 bases and 8 bases, with 10 bases remaining between them. Germline values: CDR1 KGHDR, CDR2 SFDVKD. The CDR3 loop is CATSEGRRGYTF. The CDR3 DNA reads TGTGCCACCAGTGAGGGCCGGCGAGGCTACACCTTC.

This clonotype showed up many times. J is TRBJ2-7 and V is TRBV10-3; 8 bases fit TRBD1. Germline loops: CDR1 ENHRY, CDR2 SYGVKD. V was clipped by 0 bases and J by 4 bases; unmatched bases: 11. This CDR3 spans 17 amino acids. This CDR3 is CAISESPRTGTGYEQYF. The CDR3 DNA reads TGTGCCATCAGTGAGTCTCCGAGAACCGGGACAGGATACGAGCAGTACTTC.

This clonotype occurred many times. The V gene is TRBV5-5, the J gene TRBJ1-2, with D perhaps matching TRBD1 (5 bases). The CDR3 runs 16 residues. Germline V CDR1 and CDR2: SGHKS, YYEKEE (reference sequence). Trimming took off 5 bases at V and 3 bases at J, with 20 bases between the two ends. In DNA form, the CDR3 reads TGTGCCAGCAGTCATCGGACTGGGACGGAGTACTATGGCTACACCTTC. It translates to CASSHRTGTEYYGYTF.

This clonotype was counted many times. This sequence joins TRBV27 and TRBJ2-1; unclear D gene. Germline V CDR1 and CDR2: MNHEY, SMNVEV (reference sequence). The CDR3 length is 16 residues. V lost 5 bases and J lost 0, with 14 bases in between. In DNA form, the CDR3 reads TGTGCCAGCAGTCCGACGGTTTTAAGCTCCTACAATGAGCAGTTCTTC. It specifies CASSPTVLSSYNEQFF.

This clonotype was observed at least ten times. The chain combines TRBV30 with TRBJ1-4; TRBD1 is a possible D gene (5 bases). The CDR3 contains 13 residues. Trimming left V 4 bases short and J 7 bases short, with 13 bases between. Looked up from germline, CDR1 is GTSNPN and CDR2 is SVGIG (reference sequence). CDR3 amino acids: CAWNAQGTEKLFF. CDR3 bases: TGTGCCTGGAATGCCCAGGGTACTGAAAAACTGTTTTTT.

This clonotype occurred many times. The rearrangement uses TRBV20-1 and TRBJ1-1; D uncertain. The V gene's germline CDR1 is DFQATT and CDR2 SNEGSKA (reference sequence). The CDR3 runs to 15 residues. V was pared by 8 bases and J by 0 bases, with 19 bases between. Written as DNA, the CDR3 is TGCAGTACTCTCTCCACGCGGACTTTGAACACTGAAGCTTTCTTT. Amino acid sequence: CSTLSTRTLNTEAFF.

This clonotype was seen at least ten times. This chain connects TRBV28 to TRBJ2-7; TRBD1 agrees at 7 bases. Trimming at V came to 4 bases and at J to 4 bases, leaving 7 bases not matched to a gene. Germline lookup yields CDR1 MDHEN and CDR2 SYDVKM. The CDR3 loop spans 14 amino acids. CDR3 residues: CASSSETGPYEQYF. CDR3 DNA: TGTGCCAGCAGTTCTGAGACAGGGCCATACGAGCAGTACTTC.

V and J are TRBV7-2 and TRBJ1-2; D is ambiguous. The CDR3 totals 13 residues. Germline CDR1 reads SGHTA; CDR2 reads FQGNSA. Trimming pared 5 bases from V and 7 bases from J, leaving 14 bases between. The CDR3 here is CASSGSGYRGYTF. CDR3 nucleotides: TGTGCCAGCAGCGGTTCGGGGTATCGTGGCTACACCTTC.

There are a few counts of this clonotype. The chain uses TRBV11-3 and TRBJ2-2, with D possibly TRBD1 on 6 matching bases. From germline, CDR1 is SGHNT and CDR2 YENEEA. The CDR3 loop spans 20 amino acids. V was clipped by 1 base and J by 0 bases, with 21 bases between them. The chain's CDR3 is CASSLGGYQTRGPNTGELFF. The DNA of the CDR3 is TGTGCCAGCAGCTTAGGTGGCTATCAAACCAGGGGACCGAACACCGGGGAGCTGTTTTTT.

V is TRBV6-1 and J is TRBJ1-2; TRBD1 matches at 12 bases. The V gene end was trimmed by 10 bases and the J gene end by 4 bases; junction bases not matched to a gene: 10. The CDR3 sequence is 15 residues long. Germline V lookup: CDR1 MNHNS, CDR2 SASEGT. The CDR3: CAIPGQGANFYGYTF. DNA of the CDR3: TGTGCCATCCCGGGACAGGGGGCCAACTTCTATGGCTACACCTTC.

CDR3 amino acids: CASSRGTDLEQFF. The DNA of the CDR3 is TGTGCCAGCAGCCGAGGGACAGACCTAGAGCAGTTCTTC. This chain uses TRBV7-2 with TRBJ2-1; the match to TRBD1 covers 7 bases. The CDR3 runs 13 residues. Trimming took 5 bases from V and 10 from J; bases not matched to a gene: 8. The germline V gene has CDR1 SGHTA and CDR2 FQGNSA.

This clonotype has just a few counts. The chain employs TRBV19 and TRBJ1-2, with D uncertain. V lost 0 bases to trimming and J lost 5 bases, with 16 bases between them. Germline CDR1 and CDR2: LNHDA and SQIVND (reference sequence). CDR3 length: 16 residues. The CDR3 nucleotides read TGTGCCAGTAGTATAGACCCCACGGGCAGAATTTATGGCTACACCTTC. It codes for CASSIDPTGRIYGYTF.

This clonotype occurred a few times. The CDR3 DNA is TGCAGTGTACCCGGACCCCTGGTATCAGAGCAGTTCTTC. Translating gives CSVPGPLVSEQFF. This rearrangement joins TRBV20-1 to TRBJ2-1, with D uncertain. V lost 7 bases to trimming and J lost 10 bases, with 20 bases between them. Germline assignment: CDR1 DFQATT and CDR2 SNEGSKA (reference sequence). The CDR3 sequence is 13 residues long.

This clonotype was seen at least ten times. The V and J genes are TRBV6-1 and TRBJ2-7; D gene uncertain. Germline CDR1 MNHNS, CDR2 SASEGT. V lost 5 bases, J lost 4 bases, and 18 bases lay in between. The CDR3 covers 15 residues. The CDR3 reads CASSPREPTTYEQYF. In DNA, the CDR3 is TGTGCCAGCAGTCCCAGAGAACCTACGACTTACGAGCAGTACTTC.